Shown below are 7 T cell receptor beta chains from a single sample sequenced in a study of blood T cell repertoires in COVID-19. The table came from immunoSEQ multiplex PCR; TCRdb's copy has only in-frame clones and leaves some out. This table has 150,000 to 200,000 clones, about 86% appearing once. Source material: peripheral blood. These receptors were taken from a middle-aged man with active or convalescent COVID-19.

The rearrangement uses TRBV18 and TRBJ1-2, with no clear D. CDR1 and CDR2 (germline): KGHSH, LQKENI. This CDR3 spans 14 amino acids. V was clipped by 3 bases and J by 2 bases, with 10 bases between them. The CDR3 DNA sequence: TGTGCCAGCTCACCGGGAGGCAGAAACTATGGCTACACCTTC. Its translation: CASSPGGRNYGYTF.

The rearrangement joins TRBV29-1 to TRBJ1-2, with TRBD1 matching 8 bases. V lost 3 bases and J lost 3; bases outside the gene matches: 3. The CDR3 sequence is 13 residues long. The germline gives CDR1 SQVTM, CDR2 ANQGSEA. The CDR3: CSVDPGGDYGYTF. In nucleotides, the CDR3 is TGCAGCGTTGATCCAGGGGGCGACTATGGCTACACCTTC.

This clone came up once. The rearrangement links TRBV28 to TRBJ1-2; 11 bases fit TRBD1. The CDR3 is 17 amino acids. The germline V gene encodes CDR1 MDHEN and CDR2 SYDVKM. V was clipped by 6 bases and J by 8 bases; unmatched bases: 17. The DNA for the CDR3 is TGTGCCAGCAGCCCTCCGGGACAGGGGGGATACGTTTACGGCTACACCTTC. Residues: CASSPPGQGGYVYGYTF.

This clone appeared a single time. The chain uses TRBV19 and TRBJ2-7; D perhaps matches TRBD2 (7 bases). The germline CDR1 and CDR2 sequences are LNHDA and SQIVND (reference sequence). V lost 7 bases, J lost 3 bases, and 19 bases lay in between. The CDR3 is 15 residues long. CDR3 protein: CASKGGADNHYEQYF. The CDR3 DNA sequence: TGTGCCAGTAAGGGGGGGGCAGACAACCACTACGAGCAGTACTTC.

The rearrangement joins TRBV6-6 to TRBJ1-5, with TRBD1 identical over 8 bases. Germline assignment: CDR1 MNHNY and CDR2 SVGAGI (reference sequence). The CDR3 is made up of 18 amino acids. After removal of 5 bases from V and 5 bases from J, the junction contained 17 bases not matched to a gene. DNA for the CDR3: TGTGCCAGCAGTCTCCAAGGGACAGGACTTCGGTACGATCAGCCCCAGCATTTT. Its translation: CASSLQGTGLRYDQPQHF.

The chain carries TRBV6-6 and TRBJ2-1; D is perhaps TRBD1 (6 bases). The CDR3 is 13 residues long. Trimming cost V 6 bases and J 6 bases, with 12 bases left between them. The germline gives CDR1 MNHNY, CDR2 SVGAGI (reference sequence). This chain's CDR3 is CASSKTGFNEQFF. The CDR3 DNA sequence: TGTGCCAGCAGCAAAACAGGGTTCAATGAGCAGTTCTTC.

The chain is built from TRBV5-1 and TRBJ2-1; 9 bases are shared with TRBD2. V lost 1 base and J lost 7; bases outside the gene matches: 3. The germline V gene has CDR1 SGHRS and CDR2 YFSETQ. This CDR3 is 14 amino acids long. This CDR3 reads CASSLQTSGNEQFF. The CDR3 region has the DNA TGCGCCAGCAGCTTGCAAACTAGCGGGAATGAGCAGTTCTTC. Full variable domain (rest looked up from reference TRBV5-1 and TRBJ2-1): KAGVTQTPRYLIKTRGQQVTLSCSPISGHRSVSWYQQTPGQGLQFLFEYFSETQRNKGNFPGRFSGRQFSNSRSEMNVSTLELGDSALYLCASSLQTSGNEQFFGPGTRLTVL.